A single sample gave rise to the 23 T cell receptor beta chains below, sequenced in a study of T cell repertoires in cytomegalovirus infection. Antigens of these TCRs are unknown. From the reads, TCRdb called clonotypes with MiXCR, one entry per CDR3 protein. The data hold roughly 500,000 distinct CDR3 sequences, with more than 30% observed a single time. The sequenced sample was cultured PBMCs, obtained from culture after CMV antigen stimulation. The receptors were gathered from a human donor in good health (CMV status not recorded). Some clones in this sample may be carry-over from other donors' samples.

The CDR3 coding sequence is TGTGCCAGCAGCTTGGCGACGGGAGCGGTGGAGCAGTACTTC. Its protein is CASSLATGAVEQYF. The rearrangement joins TRBV5-4 to TRBJ2-7; tentatively, D is TRBD2 (6 bases). Germline assignment: CDR1 SGHNT and CDR2 YYREEE (reference sequence). The CDR3 consists of 14 residues. The V gene lost 0 bases and the J gene lost 7 bases, with 14 bases spanning the gap.

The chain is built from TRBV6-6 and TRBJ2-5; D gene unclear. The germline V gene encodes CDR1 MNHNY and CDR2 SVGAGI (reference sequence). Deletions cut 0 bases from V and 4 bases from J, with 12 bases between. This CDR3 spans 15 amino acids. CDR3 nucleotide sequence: TGTGCCAGCAGTTACTCCAGGCAGAGGAGAGAGACCCAGTACTTC. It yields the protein CASSYSRQRRETQYF.

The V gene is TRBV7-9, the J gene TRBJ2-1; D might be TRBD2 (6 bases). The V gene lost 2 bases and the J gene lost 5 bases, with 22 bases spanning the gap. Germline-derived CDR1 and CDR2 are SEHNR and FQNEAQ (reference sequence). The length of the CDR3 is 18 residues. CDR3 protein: CASSLRFRSGRHNNEQFF. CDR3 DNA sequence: TGTGCCAGCAGCTTAAGGTTTAGGAGCGGGCGCCATAACAATGAGCAGTTCTTC.

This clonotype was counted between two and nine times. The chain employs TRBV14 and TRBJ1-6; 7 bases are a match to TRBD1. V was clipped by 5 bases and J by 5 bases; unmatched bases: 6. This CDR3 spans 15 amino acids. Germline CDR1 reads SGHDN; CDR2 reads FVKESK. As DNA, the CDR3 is TGTGCCAGCAGCGCGTTTCAGGGGGATAATTCACCCCTCCACTTT. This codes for CASSAFQGDNSPLHF.

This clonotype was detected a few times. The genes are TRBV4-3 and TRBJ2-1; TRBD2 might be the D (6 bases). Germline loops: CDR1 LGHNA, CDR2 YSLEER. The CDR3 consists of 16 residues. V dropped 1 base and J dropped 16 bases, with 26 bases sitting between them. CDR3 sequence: CASSQGGSGGGAVKFF. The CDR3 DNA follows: TGCGCCAGCAGCCAAGGGGGGTCCGGTGGCGGGGCTGTAAAATTCTTC.

The CDR3 here is CASSSLPESYNEQFF. CDR3 DNA: TGTGCCAGCAGCTCCCTTCCCGAGTCTTACAATGAGCAGTTCTTC. V is TRBV9 and J is TRBJ2-1; unclear D gene. Per germline, CDR1 SGDLS and CDR2 YYNGEE. V was pared by 4 bases and J by 4 bases, with 15 bases between. There are 15 residues in the CDR3.

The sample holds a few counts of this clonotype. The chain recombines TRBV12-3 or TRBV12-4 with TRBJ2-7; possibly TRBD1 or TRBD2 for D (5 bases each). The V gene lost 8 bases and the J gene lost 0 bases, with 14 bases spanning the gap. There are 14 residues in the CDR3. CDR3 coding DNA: TGTGCCAGCCACCCGGGACCGGGCTCCTACGAGCAGTACTTC. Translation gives CASHPGPGSYEQYF.

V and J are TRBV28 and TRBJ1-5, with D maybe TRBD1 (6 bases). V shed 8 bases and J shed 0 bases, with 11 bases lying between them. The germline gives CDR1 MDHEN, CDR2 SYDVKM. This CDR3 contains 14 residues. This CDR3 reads CASWPGHSNQPQHF. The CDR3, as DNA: TGTGCCAGCTGGCCGGGACATAGCAATCAGCCCCAGCATTTT.

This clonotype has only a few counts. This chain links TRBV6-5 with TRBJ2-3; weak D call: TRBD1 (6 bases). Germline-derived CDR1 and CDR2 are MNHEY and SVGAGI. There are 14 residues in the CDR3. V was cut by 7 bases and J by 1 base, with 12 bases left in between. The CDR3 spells CASMRGRGTDTQYF. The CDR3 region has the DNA TGTGCCAGCATGAGGGGGAGAGGCACAGATACGCAGTATTTT.

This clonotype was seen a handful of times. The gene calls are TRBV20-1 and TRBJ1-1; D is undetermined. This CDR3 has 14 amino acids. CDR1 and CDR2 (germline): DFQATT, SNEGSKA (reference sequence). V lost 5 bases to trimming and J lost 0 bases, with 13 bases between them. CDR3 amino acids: CSASRGLLNTEAFF. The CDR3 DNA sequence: TGCAGTGCTTCCAGAGGACTCCTGAACACTGAAGCTTTCTTT.

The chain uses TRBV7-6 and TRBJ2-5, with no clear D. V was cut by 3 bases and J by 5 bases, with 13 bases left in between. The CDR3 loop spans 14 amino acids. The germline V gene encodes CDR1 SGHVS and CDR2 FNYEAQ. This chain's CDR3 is CASSFSTGFETQYF. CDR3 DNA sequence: TGTGCCAGCAGCTTTTCCACGGGTTTTGAGACCCAGTACTTC. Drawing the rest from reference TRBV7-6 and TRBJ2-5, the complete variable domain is GAGVSQSPRYKVTKRGQDVALRCDPISGHVSLYWYRQALGQGPEFLTYFNYEAQQDKSGLPNDRFSAERPEGSISTLTIQRTEQRDSAMYRCASSFSTGFETQYFGPGTRLLVL.

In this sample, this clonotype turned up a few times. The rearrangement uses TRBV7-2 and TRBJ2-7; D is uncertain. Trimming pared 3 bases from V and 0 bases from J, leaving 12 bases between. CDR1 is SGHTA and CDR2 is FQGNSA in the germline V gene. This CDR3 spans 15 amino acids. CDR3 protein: CASSFPGGTSYEQYF. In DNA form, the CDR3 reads TGTGCCAGCAGCTTTCCGGGTGGAACCTCCTACGAGCAGTACTTC.

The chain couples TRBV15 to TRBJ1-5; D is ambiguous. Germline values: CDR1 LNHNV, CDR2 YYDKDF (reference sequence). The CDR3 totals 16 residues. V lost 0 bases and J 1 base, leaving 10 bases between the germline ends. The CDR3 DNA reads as TGTGCCACCAGCAGAGATCGCAGAGAGAGCAATCAGCCCCAGCATTTT. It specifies CATSRDRRESNQPQHF.

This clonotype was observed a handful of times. CDR3 region: CASSLGTGGPDTQYF. The CDR3 DNA reads TGTGCCAGCAGTTTAGGGACAGGGGGCCCAGATACGCAGTATTTT. V gene TRBV27 combines with J gene TRBJ2-3; 12 bases line up with TRBD1. Trimming took 2 bases from V and 4 from J; bases not matched to a gene: 1. The CDR3 is made up of 15 amino acids. Germline CDR1 reads MNHEY; CDR2 reads SMNVEV (reference sequence).

The chain's CDR3 is CSASSTGNTIYF. The CDR3 DNA sequence: TGCAGTGCTAGTAGTACGGGAAACACCATATATTTT. The rearrangement joins TRBV20-1 to TRBJ1-3; no firm D call. V lost 3 bases and J lost 4, with 7 bases in between. This CDR3 spans 12 amino acids. Germline V gene lookup returns CDR1 DFQATT and CDR2 SNEGSKA (reference sequence).

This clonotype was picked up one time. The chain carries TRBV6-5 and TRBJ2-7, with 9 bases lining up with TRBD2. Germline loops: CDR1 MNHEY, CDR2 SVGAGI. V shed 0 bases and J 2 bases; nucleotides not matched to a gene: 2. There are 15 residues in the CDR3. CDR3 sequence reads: CASSYSREGTYEQYF. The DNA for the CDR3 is TGTGCCAGCAGTTACTCGCGGGAGGGTACCTACGAGCAGTACTTC.

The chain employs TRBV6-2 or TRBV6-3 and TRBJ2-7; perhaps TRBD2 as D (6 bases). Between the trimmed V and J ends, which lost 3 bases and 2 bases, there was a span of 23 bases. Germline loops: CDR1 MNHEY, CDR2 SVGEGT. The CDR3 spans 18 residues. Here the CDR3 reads CASSYSPRAGTPTYEQYV. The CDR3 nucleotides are TGTGCCAGCAGTTATTCCCCGCGAGCGGGCACTCCCACCTACGAGCAGTACGTC.

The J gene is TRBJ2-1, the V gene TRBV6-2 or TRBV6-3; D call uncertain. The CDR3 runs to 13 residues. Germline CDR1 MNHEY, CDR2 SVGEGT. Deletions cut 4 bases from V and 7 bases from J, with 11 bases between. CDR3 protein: CASSLAVNNEQFF. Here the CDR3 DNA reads TGTGCCAGCAGTTTGGCGGTGAATAATGAGCAGTTCTTC.

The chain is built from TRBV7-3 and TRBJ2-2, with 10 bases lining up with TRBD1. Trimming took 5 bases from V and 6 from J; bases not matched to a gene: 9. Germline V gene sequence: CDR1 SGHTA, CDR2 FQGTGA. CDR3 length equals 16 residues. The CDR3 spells CASSLTGTGVSGELFF. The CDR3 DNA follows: TGTGCCAGCAGCCTCACCGGGACAGGGGTGTCCGGGGAGCTGTTTTTT.

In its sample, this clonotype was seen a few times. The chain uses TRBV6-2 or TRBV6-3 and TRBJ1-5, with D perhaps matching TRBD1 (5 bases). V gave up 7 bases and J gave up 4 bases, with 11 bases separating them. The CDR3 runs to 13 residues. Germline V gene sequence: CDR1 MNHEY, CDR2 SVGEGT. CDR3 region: CASTDRVNQPQHF. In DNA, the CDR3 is TGTGCCAGCACCGACAGAGTGAATCAGCCCCAGCATTTT.

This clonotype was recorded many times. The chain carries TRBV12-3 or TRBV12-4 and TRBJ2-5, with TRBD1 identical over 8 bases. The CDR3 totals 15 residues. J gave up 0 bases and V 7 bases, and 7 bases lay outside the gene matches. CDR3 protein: CASKRTGLHQETQYF. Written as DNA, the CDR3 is TGTGCCAGCAAGAGGACAGGGTTGCACCAAGAGACCCAGTACTTC.

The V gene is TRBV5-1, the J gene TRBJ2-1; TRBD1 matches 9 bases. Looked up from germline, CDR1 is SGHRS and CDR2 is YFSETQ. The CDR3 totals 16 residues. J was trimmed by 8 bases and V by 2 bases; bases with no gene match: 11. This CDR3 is CASSFEGQGNNDEQFF. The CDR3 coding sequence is TGCGCCAGCAGCTTCGAGGGACAGGGAAATAATGATGAGCAGTTCTTC.

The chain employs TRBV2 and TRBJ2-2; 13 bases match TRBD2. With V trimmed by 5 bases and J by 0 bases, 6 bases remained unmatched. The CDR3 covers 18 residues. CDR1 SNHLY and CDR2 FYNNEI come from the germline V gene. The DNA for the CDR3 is TGTGCCAGCAGTCGGAAGGGACTAGCGGGAACGAACACCGGGGAGCTGTTTTTT. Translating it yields CASSRKGLAGTNTGELFF. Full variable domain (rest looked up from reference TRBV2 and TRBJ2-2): EPEVTQTPSHQVTQMGQEVILRCVPISNHLYFYWYRQILGQKVEFLVSFYNNEISEKSEIFDDQFSVERPDGSNFTLKIRSTKLEDSAMYFCASSRKGLAGTNTGELFFGEGSRLTVL.